A single sample gave rise to the 8 T cell receptor beta chains below, sequenced in a study of T cell responses to AZD1222 COVID-19 vaccine. Repertoires were generated with immunoSEQ multiplex PCR, while TCRdb's copy carries only in-frame clones and drops some. The table records 100,000 or so clones, approximately 91% of them present only once. Sequencing was performed on peripheral blood, taken on day 0 of AZD1222 vaccination. These receptors originate from an adult in good health.

The chain combines TRBV5-1 with TRBJ2-1; possibly TRBD1 for D (6 bases). Deletions cut 7 bases from V and 7 bases from J, with 18 bases between. The length of the CDR3 is 14 residues. Germline V gene data show CDR1 as SGHRS and CDR2 as YFSETQ. CDR3 coding DNA: TGCGCCAGCCGGCCCCGGGACATGGGGAATGAGCAGTTCTTC. Amino acid sequence: CASRPRDMGNEQFF. The entire variable domain, with the rest obtained from reference TRBV5-1 and TRBJ2-1, is as follows: KAGVTQTPRYLIKTRGQQVTLSCSPISGHRSVSWYQQTPGQGLQFLFEYFSETQRNKGNFPGRFSGRQFSNSRSEMNVSTLELGDSALYLCASRPRDMGNEQFFGPGTRLTVL.

This clone is a singleton in its sample. The chain uses TRBV15 and TRBJ2-5, with TRBD1 matching over 7 bases. CDR1 and CDR2 (germline): LNHNV, YYDKDF (reference sequence). This CDR3 region has 16 residues. The junction had 9 bases not matched to a gene; V was cut back by 0 bases and J by 5 bases. CDR3 DNA: TGTGCCACCAGCAGAGAAAAGGACACCAGGGGGGAGACCCAGTACTTC. This translates into CATSREKDTRGETQYF.

The chain has TRBV5-4 and TRBJ2-7; weak D call: TRBD2 (6 bases). V was trimmed by 2 bases and J by 3 bases, leaving 9 bases between them. The CDR3 is 13 amino acids. CDR1 and CDR2 from the germline V gene are SGHNT and YYREEE (reference sequence). The DNA of the CDR3 is TGTGCCAGCAGCTTTGGGGGACTCTACGAGCAGTACTTC. It is translated as CASSFGGLYEQYF.

The CDR3 DNA reads as TGTGCCAGCAGTGACCTGAGGCGGTCTAGCACAGATACGCAGTATTTT. It is translated as CASSDLRRSSTDTQYF. This chain uses TRBV6-1 with TRBJ2-3, with D hard to call. V was cut by 3 bases and J by 0 bases, with 13 bases left in between. CDR3 size: 16 residues. Germline loops: CDR1 MNHNS, CDR2 SASEGT.

The chain has TRBV3-1 (or the pseudogene TRBV3-2) and TRBJ2-7; possibly TRBD1 or TRBD2 for D (7 bases each). Germline lookup yields CDR1 LGHDT and CDR2 YNNKEL (reference sequence). This CDR3 contains 13 residues. Trimming removed 3 bases from V and 7 bases from J, with 13 bases in between. CDR3 protein: CASSHNRGGEQYF. The CDR3 nucleotides are TGTGCCAGCAGCCATAACAGGGGAGGGGAGCAGTACTTC.

The chain employs TRBV7-2 and TRBJ1-1; D unclear. Germline loops: CDR1 SGHTA, CDR2 FQGNSA. The CDR3 is 14 residues long. V lost 2 bases to trimming and J lost 2 bases, with 9 bases between them. CDR3 sequence reads: CASSLRGTNTEAFF. As DNA, the CDR3 is TGTGCCAGCAGCTTAAGAGGTACCAACACTGAAGCTTTCTTT.

The chain combines TRBV5-4 with TRBJ2-2; 10 bases map to TRBD1. The J segment lost 0 bases and the V segment lost 4 bases, leaving 6 bases of the junction unmatched. The CDR3 runs 17 residues. CDR1 is SGHNT and CDR2 is YYREEE in the germline V gene (reference sequence). CDR3 in amino acids: CASSPRDRGANTGELFF. The CDR3 DNA reads TGTGCCAGCAGCCCCCGGGACAGGGGCGCGAACACCGGGGAGCTGTTTTTT.

V gene TRBV12-3 or TRBV12-4 combines with J gene TRBJ2-3, with a possible D match to TRBD2 (5 bases). The CDR3 has 13 residues. With 0 bases removed from V and 6 bases from J, the gap between germline ends came to 7 bases. CDR3 nucleotide sequence: TGTGCCAGCAGTTTAGCCCCGGGGGATACGCAGTATTTT. Translation gives CASSLAPGDTQYF.